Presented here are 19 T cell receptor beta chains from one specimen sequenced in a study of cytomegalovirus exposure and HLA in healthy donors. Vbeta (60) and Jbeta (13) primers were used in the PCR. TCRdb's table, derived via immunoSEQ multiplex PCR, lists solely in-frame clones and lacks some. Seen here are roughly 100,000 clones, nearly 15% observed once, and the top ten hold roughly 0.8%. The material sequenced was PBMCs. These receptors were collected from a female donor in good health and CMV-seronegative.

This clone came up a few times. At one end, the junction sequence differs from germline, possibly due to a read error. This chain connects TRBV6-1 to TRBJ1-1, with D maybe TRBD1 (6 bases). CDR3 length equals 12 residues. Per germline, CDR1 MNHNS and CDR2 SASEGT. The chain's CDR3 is CASRQGRTETFF. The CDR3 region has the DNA TGTGCCAGCAGACAGGGTAGAACTGAAACTTTCTTT.

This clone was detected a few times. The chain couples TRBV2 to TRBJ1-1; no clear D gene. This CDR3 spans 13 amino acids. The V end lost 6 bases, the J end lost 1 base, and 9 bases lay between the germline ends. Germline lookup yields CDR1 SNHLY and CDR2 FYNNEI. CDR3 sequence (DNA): TGTGCCAGCAGACCAACAGAGAACACTGAAGCTTTCTTT. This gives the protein CASRPTENTEAFF.

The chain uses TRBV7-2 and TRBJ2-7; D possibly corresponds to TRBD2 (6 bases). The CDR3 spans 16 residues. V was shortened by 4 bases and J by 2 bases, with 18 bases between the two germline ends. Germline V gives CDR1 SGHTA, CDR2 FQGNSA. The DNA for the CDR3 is TGTGCCAGCAGCTCACCATACGGGGGAGGTACCTACGAGCAGTACTTC. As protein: CASSSPYGGGTYEQYF.

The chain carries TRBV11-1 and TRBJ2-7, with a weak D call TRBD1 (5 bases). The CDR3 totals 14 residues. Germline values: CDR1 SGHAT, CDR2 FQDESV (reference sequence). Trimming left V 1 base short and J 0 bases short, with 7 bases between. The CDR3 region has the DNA TGTGCCAGCAGCTTAGATAGGGGCTCCTACGAGCAGTACTTC. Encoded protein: CASSLDRGSYEQYF. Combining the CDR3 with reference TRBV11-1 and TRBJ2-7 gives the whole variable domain EAEVAQSPRYKITEKSQAVAFWCDPISGHATLYWYRQILGQGPELLVQFQDESVVDDSQLPKDRFSAERLKGVDSTLKIQPAELGDSAMYLCASSLDRGSYEQYFGPGTRLTVT.

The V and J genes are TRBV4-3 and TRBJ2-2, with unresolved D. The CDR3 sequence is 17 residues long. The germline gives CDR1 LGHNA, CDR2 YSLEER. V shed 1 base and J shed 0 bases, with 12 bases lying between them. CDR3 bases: TGCGCCAGCAGCCAAGCCGCCGGGTCACCGAACACCGGGGAGCTGTTTTTT. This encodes CASSQAAGSPNTGELFF.

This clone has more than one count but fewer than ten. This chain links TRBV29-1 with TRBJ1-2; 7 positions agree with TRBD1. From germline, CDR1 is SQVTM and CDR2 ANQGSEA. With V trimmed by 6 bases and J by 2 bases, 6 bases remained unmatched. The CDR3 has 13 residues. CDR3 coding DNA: TGCAGCGTCACGGACAGGACCAACTATGGCTACACCTTC. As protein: CSVTDRTNYGYTF.

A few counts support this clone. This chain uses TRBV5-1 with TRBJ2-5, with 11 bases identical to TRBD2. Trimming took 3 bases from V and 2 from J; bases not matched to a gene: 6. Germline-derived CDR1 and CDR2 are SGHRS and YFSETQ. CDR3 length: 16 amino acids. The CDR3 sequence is CASSSRTSGPQETQYF. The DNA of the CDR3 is TGCGCCAGCAGCTCCCGGACTAGCGGGCCTCAAGAGACCCAGTACTTC.

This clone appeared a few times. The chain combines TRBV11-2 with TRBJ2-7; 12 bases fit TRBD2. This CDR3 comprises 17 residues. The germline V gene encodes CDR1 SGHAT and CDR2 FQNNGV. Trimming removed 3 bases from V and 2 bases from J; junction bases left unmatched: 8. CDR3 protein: CASSLVYGLAGTYEQYF. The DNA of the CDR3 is TGTGCCAGCAGCTTGGTTTACGGACTAGCGGGGACCTACGAGCAGTACTTC.

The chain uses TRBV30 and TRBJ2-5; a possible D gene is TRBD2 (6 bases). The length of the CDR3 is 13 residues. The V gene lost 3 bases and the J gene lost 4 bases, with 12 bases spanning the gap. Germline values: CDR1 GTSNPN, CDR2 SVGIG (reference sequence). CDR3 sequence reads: CAWSSRRGETQYF. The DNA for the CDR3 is TGTGCCTGGAGCTCTCGGAGGGGAGAGACCCAGTACTTC.

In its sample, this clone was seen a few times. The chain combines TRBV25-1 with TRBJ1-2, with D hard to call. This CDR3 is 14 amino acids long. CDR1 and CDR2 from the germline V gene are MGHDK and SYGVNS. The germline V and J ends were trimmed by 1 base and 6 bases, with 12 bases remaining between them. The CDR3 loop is CASSESVSGDGYTF. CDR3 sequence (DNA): TGTGCCAGCAGTGAATCTGTCAGCGGCGATGGCTACACCTTC.

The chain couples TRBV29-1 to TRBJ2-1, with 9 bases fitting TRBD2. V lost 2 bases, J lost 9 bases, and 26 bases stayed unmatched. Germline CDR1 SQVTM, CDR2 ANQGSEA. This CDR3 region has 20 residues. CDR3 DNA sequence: TGCAGCGTTGAATTGAGAGTTAGGCGGGAGGGCCGGATCCCCCTTTTTGAGCAGTTCTTC. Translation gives CSVELRVRREGRIPLFEQFF.

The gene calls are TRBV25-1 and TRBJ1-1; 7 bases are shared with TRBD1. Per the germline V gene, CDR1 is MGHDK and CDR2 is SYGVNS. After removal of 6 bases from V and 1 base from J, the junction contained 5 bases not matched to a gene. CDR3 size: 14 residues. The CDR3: CASSRRGQNTEAFF. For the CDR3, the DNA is TGTGCCAGCAGCCGGAGGGGGCAGAACACTGAAGCTTTCTTT.

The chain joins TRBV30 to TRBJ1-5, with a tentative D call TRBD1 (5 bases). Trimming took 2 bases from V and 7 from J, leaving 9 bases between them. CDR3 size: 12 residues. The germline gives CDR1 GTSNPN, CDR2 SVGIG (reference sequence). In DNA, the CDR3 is TGTGCCTGGAGTTTGGGGGGACAGCCCCAGCATTTT. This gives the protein CAWSLGGQPQHF.

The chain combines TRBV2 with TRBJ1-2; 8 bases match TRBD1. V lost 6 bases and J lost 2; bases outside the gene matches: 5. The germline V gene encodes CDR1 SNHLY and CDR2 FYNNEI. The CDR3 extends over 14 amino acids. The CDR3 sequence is CASSQDRGNYGYTF. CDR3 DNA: TGTGCCAGCAGCCAAGACAGGGGAAACTATGGCTACACCTTC.

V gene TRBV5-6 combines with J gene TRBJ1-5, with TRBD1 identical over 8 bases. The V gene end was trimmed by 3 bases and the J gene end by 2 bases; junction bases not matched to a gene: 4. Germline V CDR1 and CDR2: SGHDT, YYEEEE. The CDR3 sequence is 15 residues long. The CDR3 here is CASSYGQGRNQPQHF. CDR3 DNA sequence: TGTGCCAGCAGCTACGGACAGGGTCGCAATCAGCCCCAGCATTTT. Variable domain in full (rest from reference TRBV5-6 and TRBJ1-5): DAGVTQSPTHLIKTRGQQVTLRCSPKSGHDTVSWYQQALGQGPQFIFQYYEEEERQRGNFPDRFSGHQFPNYSSELNVNALLLGDSALYLCASSYGQGRNQPQHFGDGTRLSIL.

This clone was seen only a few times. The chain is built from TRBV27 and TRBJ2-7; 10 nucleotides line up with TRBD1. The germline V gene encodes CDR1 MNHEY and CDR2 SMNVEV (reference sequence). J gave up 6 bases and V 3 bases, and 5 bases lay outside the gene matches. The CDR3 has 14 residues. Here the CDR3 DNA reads TGTGCCAGCAGTTTCTCTGGGACAGGGGTCGAGCAGTACTTC. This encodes CASSFSGTGVEQYF.

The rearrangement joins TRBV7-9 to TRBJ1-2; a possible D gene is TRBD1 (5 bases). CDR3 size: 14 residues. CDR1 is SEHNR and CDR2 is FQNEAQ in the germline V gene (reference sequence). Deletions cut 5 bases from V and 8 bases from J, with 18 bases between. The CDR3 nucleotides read TGTGCCAGCAGCGGTGACTGGGGGGGGAGGGGCTACACCTTC. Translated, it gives CASSGDWGGRGYTF.

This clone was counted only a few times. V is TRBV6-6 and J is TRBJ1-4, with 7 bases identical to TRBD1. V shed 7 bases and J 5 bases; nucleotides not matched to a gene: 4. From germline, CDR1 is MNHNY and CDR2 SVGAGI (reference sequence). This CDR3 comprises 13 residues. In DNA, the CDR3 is TGTGCCAGCACCCACAGGGGAAATGAAAAACTGTTTTTT. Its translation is CASTHRGNEKLFF.

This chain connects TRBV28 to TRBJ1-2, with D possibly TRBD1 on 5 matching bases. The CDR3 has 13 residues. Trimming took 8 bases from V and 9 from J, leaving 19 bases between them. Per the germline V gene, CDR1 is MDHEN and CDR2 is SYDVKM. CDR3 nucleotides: TGTGCCAGCGGAACAGGAGAGACTTCCAGCTACACCTTC. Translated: CASGTGETSSYTF.